The 21 T cell receptor beta chains below were found in one sample sequenced in a study of OX40 agonist ivuxolimab in advanced cancers. Sequencing was performed with immunoSEQ multiplex PCR; in TCRdb, only in-frame clones are kept and a portion is missing. Found here are approximately 160,000 clones, roughly 94% of them singletons; the top ten hold 0.3% to 0.35%. The sequenced sample was CD4+ or CD8+ T cells sorted from blood, obtained in a trial of the OX40 agonist ivuxolimab. The receptors stem from an adult with an advanced solid tumor such as melanoma, head and neck, liver or kidney cancer.

This chain connects TRBV18 to TRBJ2-1; D call uncertain. Trimming took off 3 bases at V and 10 bases at J, with 10 bases between the two ends. The V gene's germline CDR1 is KGHSH and CDR2 LQKENI. The CDR3 covers 12 residues. As DNA, the CDR3 is TGTGCCAGCTCACCTTTCACAGCGGAGCAGTTCTTC. This gives the protein CASSPFTAEQFF.

The genes are TRBV5-1 and TRBJ2-3; 8 positions match TRBD2. The CDR3 runs 16 residues. Trimming cost V 1 base and J 3 bases; bases outside gene matches: 7. Per germline, CDR1 SGHRS and CDR2 YFSETQ. CDR3 protein: CASSLRTSGSTDTQYF. The CDR3 coding sequence is TGCGCCAGCAGCTTGAGAACTAGCGGTAGTACAGATACGCAGTATTTT.

The chain recombines TRBV6-6 with TRBJ1-2; maybe TRBD1 (6 bases). Trimming took 7 bases from V and 6 from J, leaving 18 bases between them. The CDR3 loop spans 14 amino acids. Germline lookup yields CDR1 MNHNY and CDR2 SVGAGI (reference sequence). The CDR3 nucleotides read TGTGCCAGCATTGGACAGCCGCTTTTAGATGGCTACACCTTC. As protein: CASIGQPLLDGYTF.

This clone was observed once. The chain is built from TRBV6-5 and TRBJ1-2; D call uncertain. The CDR3 is made up of 13 amino acids. Deletions cut 2 bases from V and 2 bases from J, with 6 bases between. Germline CDR1 is MNHEY and CDR2 is SVGAGI. DNA of the CDR3: TGTGCCAGCAGTTACGACCGAAACTATGGCTACACCTTC. Encoded protein: CASSYDRNYGYTF.

The chain uses TRBV7-2 and TRBJ2-2; D is ambiguous. V shed 1 base and J shed 8 bases, with 11 bases lying between them. Germline lookup yields CDR1 SGHTA and CDR2 FQGNSA. CDR3 length: 14 residues. The CDR3 loop is CASSLVSPLGELFF. Written as DNA, the CDR3 is TGTGCCAGCAGCTTAGTCAGCCCTCTAGGGGAGCTGTTTTTT.

V is TRBV5-4 and J is TRBJ2-5, with D possibly TRBD1 on 5 matching bases. The CDR3 covers 13 residues. Per germline, CDR1 SGHNT and CDR2 YYREEE (reference sequence). The V end was cut by 4 bases, the J end by 3 bases, with 10 bases between. CDR3 region: CASSPPREETQYF. The CDR3 coding sequence is TGTGCCAGCAGCCCTCCCAGGGAAGAGACCCAGTACTTC.

V usage is TRBV7-9 and J usage is TRBJ1-2; maybe TRBD1 (5 bases). V was cut by 5 bases and J by 8 bases, with 21 bases left in between. From germline, CDR1 is SEHNR and CDR2 FQNEAQ (reference sequence). The CDR3 consists of 15 residues. The CDR3 DNA follows: TGTGCCAGCAGCCCCTTTGCACAGGTTCAGCGGGGCTACACCTTC. It yields the protein CASSPFAQVQRGYTF.

V and J are TRBV10-3 and TRBJ2-2; D possibly matches TRBD1 or TRBD2 (5 bases each). Germline assignment: CDR1 ENHRY and CDR2 SYGVKD. With 6 bases removed from V and 7 bases from J, the gap between germline ends came to 18 bases. The CDR3 extends over 15 amino acids. As DNA, the CDR3 is TGTGCCATCAGCGTGGCCCGGGACGGTTACGGGGAGCTGTTTTTT. Protein: CAISVARDGYGELFF.

CDR3 amino acids: CASKMDRAGDTQYF. The CDR3 coding sequence is TGTGCCAGCAAGATGGACAGGGCAGGAGATACGCAGTATTTT. The V call is TRBV6-4, the J call TRBJ2-3; the match to TRBD1 covers 8 bases. This CDR3 region has 14 residues. V shed 7 bases, J shed 5 bases, and the junction held 8 bases outside the gene matches. CDR1 is MRHNA and CDR2 is SNTAGT in the germline V gene.

The V and J genes are TRBV5-1 and TRBJ2-3; TRBD2 matches at 10 bases. The CDR3 loop spans 16 amino acids. CDR1 and CDR2 from the germline V gene are SGHRS and YFSETQ. J gave up 1 base and V 2 bases, and 4 bases lay outside the gene matches. The CDR3 loop is CASSLPGTSGTDTQYF. As DNA, the CDR3 is TGCGCCAGCAGCTTACCCGGGACTAGCGGCACAGATACGCAGTATTTT.

The chain links TRBV5-1 to TRBJ2-7; TRBD2 matches at 8 bases. V shed 4 bases and J 3 bases; nucleotides not matched to a gene: 12. Germline values: CDR1 SGHRS, CDR2 YFSETQ. The CDR3 sequence is 16 residues long. CDR3 DNA: TGCGCCAGCAGCCTGGCGGTGGGTAGCGGGGACTACGAGCAGTACTTC. It encodes CASSLAVGSGDYEQYF.

J is TRBJ2-7 and V is TRBV5-4; the D is unclear. Trimming removed 0 bases from V and 4 bases from J, with 14 bases in between. CDR1 and CDR2 from the germline V gene are SGHNT and YYREEE (reference sequence). This CDR3 region has 15 residues. The CDR3 here is CASSLGQDQVYEQYF. The CDR3 DNA is TGTGCCAGCAGCTTGGGGCAGGATCAGGTATACGAGCAGTACTTC.

Written as DNA, the CDR3 is TGTGCCAGTACTCCCCTAGGTGCCAGGGGGCCCAATCAGCCCCAGCATTTT. It translates to CASTPLGARGPNQPQHF. This chain joins TRBV19 and TRBJ1-5; TRBD1 matches 8 bases. The germline V gene encodes CDR1 LNHDA and CDR2 SQIVND (reference sequence). This CDR3 is 17 amino acids long. J lost 3 bases, V lost 7 bases, and 14 bases had no gene match.

This clone was seen more than once but under ten times. The chain has TRBV7-9 and TRBJ1-4; unclear D gene. This CDR3 contains 12 residues. Trimming took off 4 bases at V and 10 bases at J, with 10 bases between the two ends. Looked up from germline, CDR1 is SEHNR and CDR2 is FQNEAQ (reference sequence). The CDR3 bases are TGTGCCAGCAGCTCCTCGGTGGGAAAACTGTTTTTT. Its translation is CASSSSVGKLFF. The complete variable domain, with remaining parts taken from reference TRBV7-9 and TRBJ1-4, reads DTGVSQNPRHKITKRGQNVTFRCDPISEHNRLYWYRQTLGQGPEFLTYFQNEAQLEKSRLLSDRFSAERPKGSFSTLEIQRTEQGDSAMYLCASSSSVGKLFFGSGTQLSVL.

This sequence joins TRBV19 and TRBJ2-5; D possibly corresponds to TRBD2 (5 bases). V was clipped by 3 bases and J by 0 bases, with 5 bases between them. Germline CDR1 reads LNHDA; CDR2 reads SQIVND (reference sequence). The CDR3 spans 13 residues. For the CDR3, the DNA is TGTGCCAGTAGTATGACTAACCAAGAGACCCAGTACTTC. This encodes CASSMTNQETQYF.

The CDR3 DNA is TGTGCCAGCAGTGAGTTGGGCGGCATGAACACTGAAGCTTTCTTT. Its protein product is CASSELGGMNTEAFF. The rearrangement links TRBV2 to TRBJ1-1; no definite D call. This CDR3 spans 15 amino acids. The ends were cut back, 3 bases at V and 0 bases at J, with 11 bases in the middle. The V gene's germline CDR1 is SNHLY and CDR2 FYNNEI.

The chain is built from TRBV9 and TRBJ2-1; the D call may be TRBD1 or TRBD2 (5 bases each). The CDR3 is made up of 17 amino acids. CDR1 and CDR2 (germline): SGDLS, YYNGEE. The ends were cut back, 4 bases at V and 1 base at J, with 18 bases in the middle. CDR3 in DNA: TGTGCCAGCAGCCCGCAGATTGGGGGAGTGTCCTACAATGAGCAGTTCTTC. It codes for CASSPQIGGVSYNEQFF.

The chain employs TRBV7-6 and TRBJ2-7, with D possibly called TRBD1 or TRBD2 (5 bases each). Germline V gives CDR1 SGHVS, CDR2 FNYEAQ. There are 14 residues in the CDR3. Trimming left V 6 bases short and J 0 bases short, with 12 bases between. CDR3 protein: CASRGDVGSYEQYF. As DNA, the CDR3 is TGTGCCAGCAGGGGGGACGTAGGCTCCTACGAGCAGTACTTC.

The chain has TRBV11-2 and TRBJ2-5; D gene ambiguous. There are 12 residues in the CDR3. V was clipped by 5 bases and J by 4 bases, with 8 bases between them. Germline values: CDR1 SGHAT, CDR2 FQNNGV. The CDR3 protein is CASSHLRETQYF. The CDR3 bases are TGTGCCAGCAGCCACCTCCGAGAGACCCAGTACTTC. The full variable domain, completed using reference TRBV11-2 and TRBJ2-5, is EAGVAQSPRYKIIEKRQSVAFWCNPISGHATLYWYQQILGQGPKLLIQFQNNGVVDDSQLPKDRFSAERLKGVDSTLKIQPAKLEDSAVYLCASSHLRETQYFGPGTRLLVL.

The V call is TRBV7-2, the J call TRBJ1-5, with no clear D. The CDR3 is 13 amino acids. The germline V gene encodes CDR1 SGHTA and CDR2 FQGNSA. V was pared by 5 bases and J by 4 bases, with 9 bases between. CDR3 amino acids: CASSPYLNQPQHF. The CDR3 bases are TGTGCCAGCAGCCCGTACTTGAATCAGCCCCAGCATTTT.

This chain links TRBV5-1 with TRBJ1-1, with D possibly matching TRBD1 (5 bases). This CDR3 is 20 amino acids long. Trimming shortened V by 2 bases and J by 5 bases, and 31 bases separated the two germline ends. Germline CDR1 SGHRS, CDR2 YFSETQ. Here the CDR3 reads CASSLGASGAPIRLKTEAFF. As DNA, the CDR3 is TGCGCCAGCAGCTTAGGGGCGTCTGGGGCGCCTATAAGGTTAAAGACTGAAGCTTTCTTT.